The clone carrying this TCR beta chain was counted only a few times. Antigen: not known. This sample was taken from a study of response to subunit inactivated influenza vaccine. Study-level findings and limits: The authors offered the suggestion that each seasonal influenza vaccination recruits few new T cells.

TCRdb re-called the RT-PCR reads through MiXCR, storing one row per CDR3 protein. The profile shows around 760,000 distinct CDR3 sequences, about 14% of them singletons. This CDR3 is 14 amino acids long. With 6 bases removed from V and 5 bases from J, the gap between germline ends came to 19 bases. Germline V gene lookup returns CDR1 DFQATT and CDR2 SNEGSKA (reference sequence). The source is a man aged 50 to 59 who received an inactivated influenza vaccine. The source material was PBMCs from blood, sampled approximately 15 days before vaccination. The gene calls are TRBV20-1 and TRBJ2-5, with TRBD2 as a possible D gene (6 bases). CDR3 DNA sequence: TGCAGTGCAAACTCCCTGGGGCTAGCGGAGACCCAGTACTTC. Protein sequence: CSANSLGLAETQYF.